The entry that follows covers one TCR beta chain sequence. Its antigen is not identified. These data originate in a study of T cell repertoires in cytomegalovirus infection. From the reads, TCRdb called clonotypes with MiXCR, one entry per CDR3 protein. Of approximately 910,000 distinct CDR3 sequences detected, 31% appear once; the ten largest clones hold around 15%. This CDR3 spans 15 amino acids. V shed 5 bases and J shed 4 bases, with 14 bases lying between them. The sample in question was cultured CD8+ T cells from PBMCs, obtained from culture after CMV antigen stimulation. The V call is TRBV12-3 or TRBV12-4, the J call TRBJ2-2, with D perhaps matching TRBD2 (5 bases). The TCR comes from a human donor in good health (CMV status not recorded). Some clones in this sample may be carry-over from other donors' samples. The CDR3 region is CASSLSPRGTGELFF. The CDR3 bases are TGTGCCAGCAGTCTTTCCCCACGGGGCACCGGGGAGCTGTTTTTT.